This is a list of T cell receptor beta chains from one sample in a study of PD-L1 blockade in urothelial cancer. Sequencing was performed with immunoSEQ multiplex PCR; in TCRdb, only in-frame clones are kept and a portion is missing. The sample records under 25,000 clones, around 81% being singletons. The specimen comprised PBMCs, sampled around atezolizumab (anti-PD-L1) treatment. The receptor source for this set is a man in his fifties or sixties with urothelial cancer. Both conserved end residues are part of each CDR3. A D gene is named only where the DNA matches it firmly.

j_call | v_call | d_call | cdr3_nt | cdr3_aa
TRBJ2-3 | TRBV28 | NA | TGTGCCAGCAGTTCCCGGGACTCTCTTGATACGCAGTATTTT | CASSSRDSLDTQYF
TRBJ1-4 | TRBV5-1 | NA | TGCGCCAGCAGCCTTGGAACCGGGACACCGGGTGAAAAACTGTTTTTT | CASSLGTGTPGEKLFF
TRBJ1-1 | TRBV9 | NA | TGTGCCAGCAGCGTAGGTCACATGAACACTGAAGCTTTCTTT | CASSVGHMNTEAFF
TRBJ2-1 | TRBV5-1 | TRBD1 | TGCGCCAGCACCCACGGGACAGGGGTTTACAATGAGCAGTTCTTC | CASTHGTGVYNEQFF
TRBJ2-3 | TRBV7-9 | NA | TGTGCCAGCAGGGGGCCTGATACGCAGTATTTT | CASRGPDTQYF
TRBJ1-5 | TRBV4-2 | TRBD1 | TGTGCCAGCAGCCGGGACAGAAACAATCAGCCCCAGCATTTT | CASSRDRNNQPQHF
TRBJ2-1 | TRBV29-1 | TRBD2 | TGCAGCGTTGCCAGCGGGGGTTACTCCTACAATGAGCAGTTCTTC | CSVASGGYSYNEQFF
TRBJ2-3 | TRBV6-4 | NA | TGTGCCAGCAGTGACTCAGGGGGAGCAGATACGCAGTATTTT | CASSDSGGADTQYF
TRBJ2-3 | TRBV9 | TRBD2 | TGTGCCAGCAGCGTCGGCGGGAGGGGACATGATACGCAGTATTTT | CASSVGGRGHDTQYF
TRBJ2-3 | TRBV7-2 | NA | TGTGCCAGCAGCTTTCCCGGACTAAACACAGATACGCAGTATTTT | CASSFPGLNTDTQYF